This entry lists 6 T cell receptor beta chains sequenced from one sample in a study of OX40 agonist ivuxolimab in advanced cancers. Libraries were prepared by immunoSEQ multiplex PCR; TCRdb keeps only in-frame clonotypes and omits some of them. This table has about 44,000 clones, about 90% appearing once. Sequencing was performed on CD4+ or CD8+ T cells sorted from blood, taken in a trial of the OX40 agonist ivuxolimab. Source of these receptors: an adult with an advanced solid tumor such as melanoma, head and neck, liver or kidney cancer.

This rearrangement joins TRBV29-1 to TRBJ2-3, with D possibly TRBD1 on 6 matching bases. Trimming shortened V by 5 bases and J by 0 bases, and 24 bases separated the two germline ends. The CDR3 is 18 amino acids. Germline loops: CDR1 SQVTM, CDR2 ANQGSEA. The CDR3 nucleotides are TGCAGCGTTCCCACCGAGGGGGAGCAGCCTCGTAGCACAGATACGCAGTATTTT. Protein: CSVPTEGEQPRSTDTQYF.

This clone was counted between two and nine times. V is TRBV6-5 and J is TRBJ2-7; D not certain. The CDR3 contains 13 residues. V was trimmed by 2 bases and J by 4 bases, leaving 9 bases between them. The germline V gene has CDR1 MNHEY and CDR2 SVGAGI. The CDR3, as DNA: TGTGCCAGCAGTTACACCCAAGGGTACGAGCAGTACTTC. It yields the protein CASSYTQGYEQYF.

The chain joins TRBV30 to TRBJ1-1; D possibly corresponds to TRBD1 (5 bases). Germline V gene data show CDR1 as GTSNPN and CDR2 as SVGIG (reference sequence). V dropped 3 bases and J dropped 1 base, with 15 bases sitting between them. The CDR3 has 15 residues. The CDR3 DNA reads TGTGCCTGGAGCGAGGGGAATGGGGGGAACACTGAAGCTTTCTTT. Its protein product is CAWSEGNGGNTEAFF.

CDR3: CASSLSWRGDSNQPQHF. CDR3 coding DNA: TGTGCCAGCAGTTTATCATGGAGGGGGGATAGCAATCAGCCCCAGCATTTT. The chain recombines TRBV27 with TRBJ1-5; D perhaps matches TRBD1 (6 bases). Trimming stripped 0 bases from V and 0 bases from J, with 12 bases between. The germline gives CDR1 MNHEY, CDR2 SMNVEV (reference sequence). The CDR3 extends over 17 amino acids.

This chain connects TRBV2 to TRBJ2-7; TRBD1 is a possible D gene (6 bases). Per the germline V gene, CDR1 is SNHLY and CDR2 is FYNNEI. V was pared by 6 bases and J by 5 bases, with 17 bases between. The CDR3 runs 14 residues. CDR3 sequence: CASRNRAYGDEQYF. The CDR3 coding sequence is TGTGCCAGCAGAAACAGGGCCTACGGGGACGAGCAGTACTTC.

The chain links TRBV9 to TRBJ2-7, with D hard to call. With 4 bases removed from V and 5 bases from J, the gap between germline ends came to 10 bases. The CDR3 contains 12 residues. Germline lookup yields CDR1 SGDLS and CDR2 YYNGEE. The CDR3 DNA sequence: TGTGCCAGCAGCCTCCGTGAGGACGAGCAGTACTTC. It yields the protein CASSLREDEQYF.